The source of this T cell receptor beta chain is a study of cytotoxic CD8 clonotypes in ibrutinib-treated CLL. Overall study findings and caveats: T-cell clonality at baseline went above that of age-matched healthy donors and rose and fell with circulating CD8+ T-cell counts.

The germline CDR1 and CDR2 sequences are SGHVS and FQNEAQ. The junction had 13 bases not matched to a gene; V was cut back by 5 bases and J by 4 bases. This CDR3 has 16 residues. A few counts support this clone. What it recognizes is unknown. Genomic DNA in a quantity of about 2.1 micrograms was derived from cryopreserved PBMCs for TCR beta libraries. Clones were sequenced by immunoSEQ multiplex PCR, and TCRdb holds only the in-frame ones, with some missing. The sample has approximately 350,000 clones, roughly two thirds seen once. The source of this sequence is a human donor with chronic lymphocytic leukemia. The rearrangement uses TRBV7-8 and TRBJ1-2, with 7 nucleotides matching TRBD1. This specimen was PBMCs, taken after 36 months of ibrutinib treatment. CDR3 coding DNA: TGTGCCAGCAGCCCCGGCGGGACAGCCGGACTCTATGGCTACACCTTC. It specifies CASSPGGTAGLYGYTF. Filled out from reference TRBV7-8 and TRBJ1-2, the complete variable domain reads GAGVSQSPRYKVAKRGQDVALRCDPISGHVSLFWYQQALGQGPEFLTYFQNEAQLDKSGLPSDRFFAERPEGSVSTLKIQRTQQEDSAVYLCASSPGGTAGLYGYTFGSGTRLTVV.